This entry lists 15 T cell receptor beta chains sequenced from one sample in a study of blood T cell repertoires in COVID-19. Data came from immunoSEQ multiplex PCR; TCRdb stores just in-frame clones and leaves some out. The repertoire holds roughly 200,000 clones, with less than 80% as singletons. Source material: peripheral blood. The source of these receptors is a man aged 45-65 years who had recovered from COVID-19.

As DNA, the CDR3 is TGCAGCGTCGTGACGGGCGGGGCTGGGGCGACTAATCAGCCCCAGCATTTT. Amino acids: CSVVTGGAGATNQPQHF. V is TRBV29-1 and J is TRBJ1-5; D possibly corresponds to TRBD1 (5 bases). The CDR3 is 17 amino acids. Germline V gene data show CDR1 as SQVTM and CDR2 as ANQGSEA. Trimming shortened V by 6 bases and J by 4 bases, and 25 bases separated the two germline ends.

The rearrangement links TRBV6-5 to TRBJ2-1; 10 bases line up with TRBD1. Germline trimming cut 5 bases from V and 3 bases from J; bases unmatched to any gene: 4. Germline V lookup: CDR1 MNHEY, CDR2 SVGAGI. The CDR3 covers 15 residues. CDR3 in amino acids: CASSTRDRGYNEQFF. In DNA form, the CDR3 reads TGTGCCAGCAGTACTCGGGACAGGGGCTACAATGAGCAGTTCTTC.

The V call is TRBV5-1, the J call TRBJ2-1, with 9 bases aligning to TRBD2. The V gene end was trimmed by 4 bases and the J gene end by 5 bases; junction bases not matched to a gene: 13. The CDR3 has 17 amino acids. Germline V gene lookup returns CDR1 SGHRS and CDR2 YFSETQ. This CDR3 is CASSPPWAGGGDNEQFF. The CDR3 coding sequence is TGCGCCAGCAGCCCCCCTTGGGCGGGAGGGGGAGACAATGAGCAGTTCTTC.

The chain uses TRBV15 and TRBJ2-2; 12 bases are a match to TRBD2. Germline CDR1 is LNHNV and CDR2 is YYDKDF (reference sequence). V trimming: 0 bases; J trimming: 6 bases; junction bases outside the gene matches: 8. The CDR3 loop spans 18 amino acids. CDR3 nucleotides: TGTGCCACCAGCAGAGATTATACTAGCGGGAGGATGGCCGGGGAGCTGTTTTTT. Its translation: CATSRDYTSGRMAGELFF. The entire variable domain, with the rest obtained from reference TRBV15 and TRBJ2-2, is as follows: DAMVIQNPRYQVTQFGKPVTLSCSQTLNHNVMYWYQQKSSQAPKLLFHYYDKDFNNEADTPDNFQSRRPNTSFCFLDIRSPGLGDTAMYLCATSRDYTSGRMAGELFFGEGSRLTVL.

This clone was picked up one time. The chain recombines TRBV6-6 with TRBJ2-5; D remains unclear. The CDR3 covers 14 residues. Trimming removed 2 bases from V and 5 bases from J, with 12 bases in between. In germline, CDR1 is MNHNY, CDR2 SVGAGI (reference sequence). The CDR3 DNA is TGTGCCAGCAGTTACGGGTTTGAGGAGGAGACCCAGTACTTC. As protein: CASSYGFEEETQYF.

The V call is TRBV6-5, the J call TRBJ1-4, with 8 nucleotides matching TRBD1. V lost 6 bases and J lost 13; bases outside the gene matches: 10. Germline values: CDR1 MNHEY, CDR2 SVGAGI. CDR3 length: 13 amino acids. Here the CDR3 reads CASSILQGEALFF. The CDR3 DNA reads TGTGCCAGCAGCATACTACAGGGGGAGGCACTGTTTTTT.

The chain links TRBV5-8 to TRBJ2-1; D call uncertain. Looked up from germline, CDR1 is SGHTS and CDR2 is YDEGEE. The V end was cut by 7 bases, the J end by 0 bases, with 17 bases between. The CDR3 is made up of 16 amino acids. The CDR3: CASHLTTDLSYNEQFF. In DNA form, the CDR3 reads TGTGCCAGCCACCTAACCACAGACCTCTCCTACAATGAGCAGTTCTTC.

V usage is TRBV6-6 and J usage is TRBJ2-2; 10 nucleotides line up with TRBD2. The CDR3 is made up of 14 amino acids. Germline V gene lookup returns CDR1 MNHNY and CDR2 SVGAGI (reference sequence). V trimming: 7 bases; J trimming: 5 bases; junction bases outside the gene matches: 4. CDR3: CASNVAGGTGELFF. CDR3 DNA: TGTGCCAGCAATGTAGCGGGGGGAACCGGGGAGCTGTTTTTT.

This chain links TRBV21-1 with TRBJ2-2; whether TRBD2, the table's D call, matches the DNA was not checked. TRBV21-1 is recorded as a pseudogene. The CDR3 is 14 amino acids. CDR3 coding DNA: TGTGCCAGCAGCCCGGGGGAGTTAACCGGGGAGCTGTTTTTT. Protein product: CASSPGELTGELFF.

The chain couples TRBV10-1 to TRBJ2-3; D remains ambiguous. Trimming removed 2 bases from V and 2 bases from J, with 5 bases in between. The CDR3 sequence is 13 residues long. From germline, CDR1 is WNHNN and CDR2 SYGVQD (reference sequence). The DNA of the CDR3 is TGCGCCAGCAGTGAGGACATCACAGATACGCAGTATTTT. Its translation: CASSEDITDTQYF.

The chain employs TRBV11-1 and TRBJ2-3, with D unclear. The CDR3 has 15 amino acids. V was cut by 2 bases and J by 6 bases, with 15 bases left in between. CDR1 and CDR2 from the germline V gene are SGHAT and FQDESV (reference sequence). The CDR3 reads CASSLSSRVSDTQYF. As DNA, the CDR3 is TGTGCCAGCAGCTTAAGCAGTCGGGTTTCCGATACGCAGTATTTT.

This chain joins TRBV18 and TRBJ2-3; possibly TRBD2 for D (5 bases). V was pared by 4 bases and J by 0 bases, with 17 bases between. Per germline, CDR1 KGHSH and CDR2 LQKENI. The CDR3 contains 17 residues. CDR3 DNA sequence: TGTGCCAGCTCACGCGAGATTGTAGGCGGGAGCACAGATACGCAGTATTTT. Amino acid sequence: CASSREIVGGSTDTQYF. The complete variable domain, with remaining parts taken from reference TRBV18 and TRBJ2-3, reads NAGVMQNPRHLVRRRGQEARLRCSPMKGHSHVYWYRQLPEEGLKFMVYLQKENIIDESGMPKERFSAEFPKEGPSILRIQQVVRGDSAAYFCASSREIVGGSTDTQYFGPGTRLTVL.

The chain combines TRBV19 with TRBJ1-1; possible D gene TRBD1, 6 bases. The CDR3 contains 15 residues. Germline assignment: CDR1 LNHDA and CDR2 SQIVND (reference sequence). V was cut by 3 bases and J by 4 bases, with 15 bases left in between. The CDR3 reads CASSMGARRPTEAFF. As DNA, the CDR3 is TGTGCCAGTAGTATGGGGGCCCGACGTCCCACTGAAGCTTTCTTT.

The V call is TRBV24-1, the J call TRBJ2-1; 12 nucleotides agree with TRBD2. CDR1 KGHDR and CDR2 SFDVKD come from the germline V gene. CDR3 length equals 16 residues. The J segment lost 7 bases and the V segment lost 2 bases, leaving 5 bases of the junction unmatched. The CDR3 loop is CATSDSTSGRRNEQFF. For the CDR3, the DNA is TGTGCCACCAGTGATTCGACTAGCGGGAGACGGAATGAGCAGTTCTTC.

This clone has at least ten counts. The rearrangement links TRBV24-1 to TRBJ2-3, with no clear D. The CDR3 runs 12 residues. Germline V CDR1 and CDR2: KGHDR, SFDVKD. Trimming left V 9 bases short and J 0 bases short, with 6 bases between. In DNA form, the CDR3 reads TGTGCCACCGGCTCCAGCACAGATACGCAGTATTTT. Translation gives CATGSSTDTQYF.